The present T cell receptor (beta chain) was sequenced within a study of CD8 T cells in Susac syndrome. The germline V and J ends were trimmed by 2 bases and 0 bases, with 13 bases remaining between them. CDR1 is ENHRY, CDR2 SYGVKD, per germline. CDR3 size: 16 residues. With random hexamers, reverse transcription was performed on about 0.5 to 1 ug of RNA. Via MiXCR, TCRdb re-called the immunoSEQ multiplex PCR reads, giving one row per CDR3 protein. The table includes a few hundred thousand distinct CDR3 sequences, approximately 91% detected once. This TCR was sampled from a human donor with multiple sclerosis. The sequencing sample was made of CD8+ T cells from PBMCs. The chain joins TRBV10-3 to TRBJ1-1, with unresolved D. This chain's CDR3 is CAISEEGRSLNTEAFF. DNA for the CDR3: TGTGCCATCAGTGAGGAAGGCCGGTCTTTGAACACTGAAGCTTTCTTT.